Following are 15 T cell receptor beta chains from one sample sequenced in a study of CD8 T cells in ankylosing spondylitis. TCRdb ran MiXCR on the 5' RACE reads and lists one entry per CDR3 protein. Of about 27,000 distinct CDR3 sequences in the sample, 7.9% were seen once. Sequences were obtained from blood. The receptors derive from a male donor with ankylosing spondylitis or in good health (not recorded which).

A few counts support this clonotype. The chain employs TRBV6-6 and TRBJ2-3; tentative D call: TRBD2 (5 bases). CDR3 length: 14 residues. The V end lost 4 bases, the J end lost 2 bases, and 10 bases lay between the germline ends. Germline assignment: CDR1 MNHNY and CDR2 SVGAGI (reference sequence). CDR3 amino acids: CASSFAGVTDTQYF. The DNA for the CDR3 is TGTGCCAGCAGTTTTGCCGGGGTCACAGATACGCAGTATTTT.

This clonotype was seen a few times. The chain couples TRBV27 to TRBJ1-4; 8 bases line up with TRBD1. With V trimmed by 6 bases and J by 8 bases, 11 bases remained unmatched. The CDR3 extends over 15 amino acids. CDR1 is MNHEY and CDR2 is SMNVEV in the germline V gene (reference sequence). CDR3 coding DNA: TGTGCCAGCAGACCAAGCACAGGGGGTGGGGAAAAACTGTTTTTT. Its protein is CASRPSTGGGEKLFF. The full variable domain, its missing parts supplied by reference TRBV27 and TRBJ1-4, is EAQVTQNPRYLITVTGKKLTVTCSQNMNHEYMSWYRQDPGLGLRQIYYSMNVEVTDKGDVPEGYKVSRKEKRNFPLILESPSPNQTSLYFCASRPSTGGGEKLFFGSGTQLSVL.

CDR3 in DNA: TGCGCCAGCAGTCCGGGGGCAGCGAACACCGGGGAGCTGTTTTTT. Protein product: CASSPGAANTGELFF. This chain connects TRBV5-1 to TRBJ2-2; D is tentatively TRBD1 or TRBD2 (6 bases each). CDR1 is SGHRS, CDR2 YFSETQ, per germline. V gave up 5 bases and J gave up 0 bases, with 11 bases separating them. The CDR3 contains 15 residues.

This clonotype was recorded at least ten times. The chain joins TRBV4-1 to TRBJ1-1; D not certain. CDR3 length: 17 amino acids. The V gene lost 0 bases and the J gene lost 2 bases, with 16 bases spanning the gap. Germline V CDR1 and CDR2: MGHRA, YSYEKL. The CDR3 region is CASSQEWFGITNTEAFF. CDR3 DNA: TGCGCCAGCAGCCAAGAGTGGTTTGGCATCACCAACACTGAAGCTTTCTTT.

Many counts were recorded for this clonotype. The V and J genes are TRBV6-6 and TRBJ1-5, with 10 bases identical to TRBD1. CDR3 length: 15 amino acids. Germline lookup yields CDR1 MNHNY and CDR2 SVGAGI (reference sequence). Losses at the gene ends were 6 bases for V and 6 bases for J; bases not matched to a gene: 8. CDR3 coding DNA: TGTGCCAGCAGGGGCCGGGACAGGGGTAGTCAGCCCCAGCATTTT. Translated, it gives CASRGRDRGSQPQHF.

This clonotype was recorded at least ten times. The CDR3 coding sequence is TGCGCCAGCAGCTTTGACCACGGGGAGCTGTTTTTT. Encoded protein: CASSFDHGELFF. The chain joins TRBV5-1 to TRBJ2-2; D is unresolved. The CDR3 loop spans 12 amino acids. V lost 2 bases, J lost 7 bases, and 6 bases lay in between. CDR1 and CDR2 (germline): SGHRS, YFSETQ.

This clonotype was observed many times. The rearrangement links TRBV11-2 to TRBJ1-1, with 7 bases matching TRBD1. J was trimmed by 1 base and V by 5 bases; bases with no gene match: 4. CDR1 and CDR2 (germline): SGHAT, FQNNGV. The CDR3 runs 14 residues. The CDR3 loop is CASSPRDRNTEAFF. In DNA form, the CDR3 reads TGTGCCAGCAGCCCCCGGGACAGGAACACTGAAGCTTTCTTT.

This clonotype was observed at least ten times. This chain links TRBV7-9 with TRBJ2-5; no reliable D call. CDR3 length: 13 residues. CDR1 and CDR2 (germline): SEHNR, FQNEAQ (reference sequence). V gave up 6 bases and J gave up 3 bases, with 11 bases separating them. In DNA, the CDR3 is TGTGCCAGCAGGTCGATGTATGAAGAGACCCAGTACTTC. This sequence encodes CASRSMYEETQYF.

V and J are TRBV5-1 and TRBJ2-1; 7 nucleotides match TRBD2. CDR3 length equals 15 residues. Germline V CDR1 and CDR2: SGHRS, YFSETQ. The V gene end was trimmed by 2 bases and the J gene end by 7 bases; junction bases not matched to a gene: 9. The CDR3 DNA reads as TGCGCCAGCAGCTTCACTAGCGTGGGCGGTAATGAGCAGTTCTTC. Translated: CASSFTSVGGNEQFF.

In this sample, this clonotype turned up many times. The rearrangement links TRBV5-1 to TRBJ2-3, with 7 nucleotides matching TRBD2. CDR3 length: 15 residues. Trimming at V came to 1 base and at J to 2 bases, leaving 4 bases not matched to a gene. From germline, CDR1 is SGHRS and CDR2 YFSETQ. In nucleotides, the CDR3 is TGCGCCAGCAGCTTGAGAGCGGGGCCCACAGATACGCAGTATTTT. It encodes CASSLRAGPTDTQYF.

This chain connects TRBV7-6 to TRBJ2-2; 8 bases are a match to TRBD1. Germline V gene lookup returns CDR1 SGHVS and CDR2 FNYEAQ. CDR3 size: 15 residues. V dropped 5 bases and J dropped 0; count of bases not matched to a gene: 2. The CDR3 loop reads CASSQTGANTGELFF. DNA of the CDR3: TGTGCCAGCAGCCAGACAGGGGCGAACACCGGGGAGCTGTTTTTT. Filled out from reference TRBV7-6 and TRBJ2-2, the complete variable domain reads GAGVSQSPRYKVTKRGQDVALRCDPISGHVSLYWYRQALGQGPEFLTYFNYEAQQDKSGLPNDRFSAERPEGSISTLTIQRTEQRDSAMYRCASSQTGANTGELFFGEGSRLTVL.

This clonotype was detected only a few times. J is TRBJ2-2 and V is TRBV6-2 or TRBV6-3, with TRBD2 matching over 7 bases. The length of the CDR3 is 15 residues. Germline V gene lookup returns CDR1 MNHEY and CDR2 SVGEGT. After removal of 5 bases from V and 2 bases from J, the junction contained 5 bases not matched to a gene. CDR3 nucleotides: TGTGCCAGCAGTCGCGGGGACTACAACACCGGGGAGCTGTTTTTT. Translating gives CASSRGDYNTGELFF.

By frequency in the sample, this clonotype is medium-sized. The chain has TRBV28 and TRBJ2-3; D possibly matches TRBD1 or TRBD2 (5 bases each). Trimming pared 6 bases from V and 2 bases from J, leaving 9 bases between. The CDR3 consists of 13 residues. Germline assignment: CDR1 MDHEN and CDR2 SYDVKM. DNA for the CDR3: TGTGCCAGCAGCCCCGGGACCACAGATACGCAGTATTTT. Amino acid sequence: CASSPGTTDTQYF.

This clonotype was seen only a few times. The genes are TRBV6-2 or TRBV6-3 and TRBJ2-1; D ambiguous. V lost 4 bases to trimming and J lost 5 bases, with 9 bases between them. The germline V gene has CDR1 MNHEY and CDR2 SVGEGT. The CDR3 spans 13 residues. CDR3 loop: CASSWTENNEQFF. Written as DNA, the CDR3 is TGTGCCAGCAGTTGGACCGAAAACAATGAGCAGTTCTTC.

J is TRBJ2-6 and V is TRBV5-5; D ambiguous. V was cut by 5 bases and J by 3 bases, with 6 bases left in between. CDR3 size: 13 residues. CDR1 is SGHKS and CDR2 is YYEKEE in the germline V gene (reference sequence). The CDR3 DNA is TGTGCCAGCAGGGTCTTTGGGGCCAACGTCCTGACTTTC. Protein sequence: CASRVFGANVLTF.